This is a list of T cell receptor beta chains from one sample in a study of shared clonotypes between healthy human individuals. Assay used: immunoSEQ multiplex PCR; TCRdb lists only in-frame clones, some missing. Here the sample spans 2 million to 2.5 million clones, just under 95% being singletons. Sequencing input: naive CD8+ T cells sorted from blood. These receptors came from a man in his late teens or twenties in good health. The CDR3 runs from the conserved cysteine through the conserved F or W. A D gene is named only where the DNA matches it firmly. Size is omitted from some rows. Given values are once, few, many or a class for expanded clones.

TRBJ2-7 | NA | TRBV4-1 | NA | TGCGCCAGCAGCCAGTCACAGGGCCCCTACGAGCAGTACTTC | CASSQSQGPYEQYF
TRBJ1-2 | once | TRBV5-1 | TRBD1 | TGCGCCAGCAGCTTGATCCGACAGGGTACGGACTATGGCTACACCTTC | CASSLIRQGTDYGYTF
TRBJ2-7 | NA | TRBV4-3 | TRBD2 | TGCGCCAGCAGCCAAGACCGAGCTAGCGGGACCTACGAGCAGTACTTC | CASSQDRASGTYEQYF
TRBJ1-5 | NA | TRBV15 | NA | TGTGCCACCAGCCCACGCAGGGCCAGCAATCAGCCCCAGCATTTT | CATSPRRASNQPQHF
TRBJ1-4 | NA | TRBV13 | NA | TGTGCCAGCACAATGGCCGGGGGGGAGGAAAAACTGTTTTTT | CASTMAGGEEKLFF
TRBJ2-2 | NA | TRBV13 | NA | TGTGCCAGCAGCACCTCACACGACCCCGGGGAGCTGTTTTTT | CASSTSHDPGELFF
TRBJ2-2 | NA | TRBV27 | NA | TGTGCCGTCCTCCGAGTTCCCGGGGAGCTGTTTTTT | CAVLRVPGELFF
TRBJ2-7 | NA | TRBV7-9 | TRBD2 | TGTGCCAGCAGCGCCTCCGGGACTAGCGTCACCTACGAGCAGTACTTC | CASSASGTSVTYEQYF
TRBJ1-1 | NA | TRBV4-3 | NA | TGCGCCAGCAGCCAAGAGGCCGGCAGGCGCCCTGATGAAGCTTTCTTT | CASSQEAGRRPDEAFF
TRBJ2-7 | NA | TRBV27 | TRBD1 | TGTGCCAGCAGTTACCTCAGGGGGCCGGGCGAGCAGTACTTC | CASSYLRGPGEQYF
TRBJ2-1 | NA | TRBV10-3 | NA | TGTGCCATCAGTGAGAATCTATATGGTTACAATGAGCAGTTCTTC | CAISENLYGYNEQFF
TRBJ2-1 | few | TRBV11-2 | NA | TGTGCCAGCAGCCAGGAGCGCAATGAGCAGTTCTTC | CASSQERNEQFF
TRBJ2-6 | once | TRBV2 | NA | TGTGCCAGCAAGACTGGGGCCAACGTCCTGACTTTC | CASKTGANVLTF
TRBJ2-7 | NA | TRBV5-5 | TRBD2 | TGTGCCAGCAGCTTTGGACTAGCGGGGGGCTCCTACGAGCAGTACTTC | CASSFGLAGGSYEQYF
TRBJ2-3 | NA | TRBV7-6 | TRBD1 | TGTGCCAGCAGCCCCCGGACAGGGAGGACAGATACGCAGTATTTT | CASSPRTGRTDTQYF
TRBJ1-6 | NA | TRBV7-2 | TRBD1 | TGTGCCAGCAGCTTCCTGAGGACAGGCAGCTCCAATTCACCCCTCCACTTT | CASSFLRTGSSNSPLHF
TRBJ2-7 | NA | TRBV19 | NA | TGTGCCAGTAGTAGCGGGACGACGGTCATCTACGAGCAGTACTTC | CASSSGTTVIYEQYF
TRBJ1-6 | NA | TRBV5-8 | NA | TGTGCCAGCAGCTTTAGTGGAGGGTCACCCCTCCACTTT | CASSFSGGSPLHF
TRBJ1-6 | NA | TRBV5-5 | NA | TGTGCCAGCAGCTTGGGGCGTGAGGGGACACGGAATTCACCCCTCCACTTT | CASSLGREGTRNSPLHF
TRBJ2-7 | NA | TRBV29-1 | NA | TGCAGCGTTGAGGACGCCTACGAGCAGTACTTC | CSVEDAYEQYF
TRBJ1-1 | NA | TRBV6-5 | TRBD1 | TGTGCCAGCAGTTACTCGGAGGGGGCGGCTGAAGCTTTCTTT | CASSYSEGAAEAFF
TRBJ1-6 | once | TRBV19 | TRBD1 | TGTGCCAGTAGTATAGACCGAATTCAGGGGGACGACGATTCACCCCTCCACTTT | CASSIDRIQGDDDSPLHF
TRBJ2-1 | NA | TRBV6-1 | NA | TGTGCCAGCAGTGGCGACCGGTCCTACAATGAGCAGTTCTTC | CASSGDRSYNEQFF
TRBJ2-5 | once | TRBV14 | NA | TGTGCCAGCAGCCAAGCGGGGTGGGAGACCCAGTACTTC | CASSQAGWETQYF
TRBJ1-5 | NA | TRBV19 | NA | TGTGCCAGTAGTATCGCAGGGATTCTTGGTCAGCCCCAGCATTTT | CASSIAGILGQPQHF
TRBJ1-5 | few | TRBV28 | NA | TGTGCCAGCAGTACCCATGGCCGGGGGGGAAGCCGGAGGACCGGTCAGCCCCAGCATTTT | CASSTHGRGGSRRTGQPQHF
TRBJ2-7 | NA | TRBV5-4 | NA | TGTGCCAGCAGCTTGATGGGGATCCCCCTAGAGCAGTACTTC | CASSLMGIPLEQYF
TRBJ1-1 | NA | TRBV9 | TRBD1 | TGTGCCAGCAGCGTACCCTCCGGGACAGGGGACACTGAAGCTTTCTTT | CASSVPSGTGDTEAFF
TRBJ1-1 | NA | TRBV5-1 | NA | TGCGCCAGCAGCTTGGGCGACAGTAACACTGAAGCTTTCTTT | CASSLGDSNTEAFF
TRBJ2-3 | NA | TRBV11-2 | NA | TGTGCCAGCAGCTTAGGGGTCCCCACAGATACGCAGTATTTT | CASSLGVPTDTQYF
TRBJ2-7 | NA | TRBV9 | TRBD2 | TGTGCCAGTAGCGCGCGGGGACTAGCGGACTACGAGCAGTACTTC | CASSARGLADYEQYF
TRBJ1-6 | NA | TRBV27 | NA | TGTGCCAGCAGTCCACGGGCCCCCTCCTATAATTCACCCCTCCACTTT | CASSPRAPSYNSPLHF
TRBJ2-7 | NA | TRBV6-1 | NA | TGTGCCAGCAGCCGTTCAGGGAAATACGAGCAGTACTTC | CASSRSGKYEQYF
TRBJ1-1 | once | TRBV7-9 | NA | TGTGCCAGCACCCCGCGGGGGGGAACTGAAGCTTTCTTT | CASTPRGGTEAFF
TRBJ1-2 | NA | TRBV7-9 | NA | TGTGCCAGCAGCTTAGGCGAAGGCGCAAACTATGGCTACACCTTC | CASSLGEGANYGYTF
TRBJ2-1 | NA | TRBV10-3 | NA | TGTGCCATCAGTGTAGGGGCGGGTGAGCAGTTCTTC | CAISVGAGEQFF
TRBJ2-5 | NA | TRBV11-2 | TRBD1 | TGTGCCAGCAGCCTTACGACAGGGGATTTTGAGACCCAGTACTTC | CASSLTTGDFETQYF
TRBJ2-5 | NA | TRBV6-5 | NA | TGTGCCAGCAGTTATGGAGGGGGGCGGGAGACCCAGTACTTC | CASSYGGGRETQYF
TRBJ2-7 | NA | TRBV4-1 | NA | TGCGCCAGCAGCCAAGTAGGGTTCTACGAGCAGTACTTC | CASSQVGFYEQYF
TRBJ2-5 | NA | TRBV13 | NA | TGTGCCAGCAGCTTTATACTAGCTGAGACCCAGTACTTC | CASSFILAETQYF
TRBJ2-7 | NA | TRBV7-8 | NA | TGTGCCAGCACCCCCCGGCAGGGGGGGTCCTACGAGCAGTACTTC | CASTPRQGGSYEQYF